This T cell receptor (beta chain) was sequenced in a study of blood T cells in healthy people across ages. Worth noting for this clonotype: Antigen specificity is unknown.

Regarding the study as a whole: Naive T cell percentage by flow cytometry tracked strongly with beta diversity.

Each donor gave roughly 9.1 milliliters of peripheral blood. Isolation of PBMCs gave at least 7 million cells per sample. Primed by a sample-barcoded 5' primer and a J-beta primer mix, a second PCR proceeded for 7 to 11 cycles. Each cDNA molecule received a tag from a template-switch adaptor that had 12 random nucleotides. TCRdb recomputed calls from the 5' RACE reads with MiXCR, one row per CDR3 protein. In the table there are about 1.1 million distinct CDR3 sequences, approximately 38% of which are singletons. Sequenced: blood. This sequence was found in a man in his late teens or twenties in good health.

The CDR3 region is CASSPEVGTDYGYTF. The DNA of the CDR3 is TGTGCCAGCAGCCCAGAAGTCGGGACAGACTATGGCTACACCTTC. The rearrangement joins TRBV9 to TRBJ1-2, with 7 bases fitting TRBD1. Germline CDR1 SGDLS, CDR2 YYNGEE. There are 15 residues in the CDR3. The trim removed 4 bases at V and 3 bases at J, leaving 9 bases unmatched.